Following are 26 T cell receptor beta chains from one sample sequenced in a study of spatial heterogeneity in lung cancer. TCRdb ran MiXCR on the 5' RACE reads and lists one entry per CDR3 protein. The sample comprises around 16,000 distinct CDR3 sequences, about 6.7% of which are singletons, and about 18% rests with the top ten. The antigens for these receptors are not known. General study findings and limits: One measure, the expanded intratumoral alpha and beta TCR count, tracked tumor mutation counts.

The time point here: sample taken at primary tumor resection. The sequencing used lung tumor tissue, collected at surgery. The receptors stem from a female donor with early-stage non-small cell lung cancer.

This clonotype was recorded at least ten times. With the library built for alpha chains, this beta chain is off target and its frequency is not meaningful. This chain links TRBV15 with TRBJ2-2, with TRBD1 matching over 10 bases. CDR1 and CDR2 (germline): LNHNV, YYDKDF (reference sequence). The CDR3 consists of 18 residues. Losses at the gene ends were 3 bases for V and 6 bases for J; bases not matched to a gene: 13. Here the CDR3 reads CATSSLYSGQGVAGELFF. Here the CDR3 DNA reads TGTGCCACCAGCAGCCTATATAGTGGACAGGGGGTGGCCGGGGAGCTGTTTTTT.

Worth noting for this clonotype: Because the library targeted alpha chains, this beta chain is an off-target read whose size means little. This chain joins TRBV20-1 and TRBJ2-3; 7 bases line up with TRBD2. The CDR3 is 15 residues long. Germline assignment: CDR1 DFQATT and CDR2 SNEGSKA (reference sequence). After removal of 3 bases from V and 1 base from J, the junction contained 7 bases not matched to a gene. The CDR3 DNA is TGCAGTGCTAGCCTATCGGGGGGTGGCACAGATACGCAGTATTTT. Its translation is CSASLSGGGTDTQYF.

At least ten counts were recorded for this clonotype. Little can be read into the size of this beta chain, an off-target read in a library designed for alpha chains. The J gene is TRBJ1-1, the V gene TRBV6-1; a possible D gene is TRBD1 (5 bases). The CDR3 sequence is 13 residues long. V shed 0 bases and J shed 3 bases, with 5 bases lying between them. Germline CDR1 MNHNS, CDR2 SASEGT. The CDR3: CASSEAGHTEAFF. As DNA, the CDR3 is TGTGCCAGCAGTGAAGCGGGACACACTGAAGCTTTCTTT.

This clonotype was counted at least ten times. Since it is a stray read in a library aimed at alpha chains, this beta chain has a size that is not meaningful. Written as DNA, the CDR3 is TGTGCCAGCAGTGAACTTAGGTTGACAGGTGGCTACACCTTC. As protein: CASSELRLTGGYTF. V and J are TRBV6-1 and TRBJ1-2; a weak D match, TRBD1 (6 bases). The germline V gene has CDR1 MNHNS and CDR2 SASEGT. V gave up 2 bases and J gave up 7 bases, with 14 bases separating them. The CDR3 consists of 14 residues.

This clonotype has ten or more counts. This beta chain is off target for a library built for alpha chains, so its abundance means little. The chain combines TRBV18 with TRBJ1-5; D not resolved. The germline V gene has CDR1 KGHSH and CDR2 LQKENI. This CDR3 contains 13 residues. V was pared by 3 bases and J by 5 bases, with 8 bases between. CDR3 amino acids: CASSPGEDQPQHF. The CDR3 DNA reads as TGTGCCAGCTCACCGGGAGAGGATCAGCCCCAGCATTTT. The full variable domain, in which reference TRBV18 and TRBJ1-5 provide the parts outside the CDR3, is NAGVMQNPRHLVRRRGQEARLRCSPMKGHSHVYWYRQLPEEGLKFMVYLQKENIIDESGMPKERFSAEFPKEGPSILRIQQVVRGDSAAYFCASSPGEDQPQHFGDGTRLSIL.

By proportion, this clonotype is medium-sized. This beta chain is an unintended read in a library built for alpha chains; its size means little. The rearrangement joins TRBV3-1 to TRBJ2-7, with a possible D match to TRBD2 (7 bases). Germline CDR1 is LGHDT and CDR2 is YNNKEL (reference sequence). CDR3 length equals 15 residues. V shed 4 bases and J shed 6 bases, with 19 bases lying between them. The CDR3 spells CASSRGAGAFPEQYF. Written as DNA, the CDR3 is TGTGCCAGCAGCCGAGGGGCGGGGGCTTTCCCCGAGCAGTACTTC.

This clonotype was recorded many times. Because the library targeted alpha chains, this beta chain is an off-target read whose size means little. The chain recombines TRBV4-1 with TRBJ1-2, with TRBD1 matching 8 bases. The V gene end was trimmed by 1 base and the J gene end by 4 bases; junction bases not matched to a gene: 5. Germline V gene lookup returns CDR1 MGHRA and CDR2 YSYEKL. CDR3 length equals 15 residues. In nucleotides, the CDR3 is TGCGCCAGCAGCCAAGTCGGGACAGGTCTCTATGGCTACACCTTC. Translating gives CASSQVGTGLYGYTF.

This clonotype came up many times. Since the library was made to target alpha chains, this beta chain is a stray read and its abundance is not meaningful. The DNA of the CDR3 is TGTGCCAGCAGCCAAGATTGGAGCGGGGGAGGAGAGACCCAGTACTTC. The encoded protein is CASSQDWSGGGETQYF. The genes are TRBV4-2 and TRBJ2-5; 8 positions match TRBD2. V was pared by 0 bases and J by 4 bases, with 7 bases of the junction left unmatched. Germline CDR1 and CDR2: LGHNA and YNFKEQ. This CDR3 has 16 residues.

This clonotype was recorded a few times. This beta chain was picked up by a library intended for alpha chains and is off target, so its count carries little meaning. The J gene is TRBJ2-5, the V gene TRBV7-6, with D possibly TRBD2 on 5 matching bases. The V end was cut by 7 bases, the J end by 5 bases, with 14 bases between. There are 13 residues in the CDR3. Per the germline V gene, CDR1 is SGHVS and CDR2 is FNYEAQ. The CDR3 region is CASTAVGGETQYF. The CDR3, as DNA: TGTGCCAGCACCGCGGTTGGCGGGGAGACCCAGTACTTC.

This clonotype showed up many times. A library prepared for alpha chains yielded this beta chain as an off-target read; its size is of little meaning. The chain joins TRBV28 to TRBJ2-1; D is unclear. The CDR3 is 11 amino acids. Germline V gives CDR1 MDHEN, CDR2 SYDVKM. Deletions cut 3 bases from V and 6 bases from J, with 3 bases between. The CDR3 is CASSFPNEQFF. The CDR3 DNA is TGTGCCAGCAGTTTCCCCAATGAGCAGTTCTTC.

This clonotype was recorded a few times. Within a library made for alpha chains, this beta chain is off target, and its count is uninformative. The chain employs TRBV7-2 and TRBJ1-5, with D perhaps matching TRBD1 (5 bases). V lost 5 bases to trimming and J lost 4 bases, with 12 bases between them. Germline V gene sequence: CDR1 SGHTA, CDR2 FQGNSA. The CDR3 sequence is 14 residues long. As DNA, the CDR3 is TGTGCCAGCAGCCCAAGGGACGGAAATCAGCCCCAGCATTTT. It encodes CASSPRDGNQPQHF.

This clonotype was seen repeatedly, ten times or more. This beta chain is an unintended read in a library built for alpha chains; its size means little. The rearrangement uses TRBV11-2 and TRBJ2-2; TRBD1 aligns across 7 bases. Per germline, CDR1 SGHAT and CDR2 FQNNGV. The CDR3 loop spans 16 amino acids. Trimming at V came to 6 bases and at J to 1 base, leaving 8 bases not matched to a gene. CDR3 nucleotide sequence: TGTGCCAGCAGGACGGGCCGACAGGGGAACACCGGGGAGCTGTTTTTT. It translates to CASRTGRQGNTGELFF.

To note about this clonotype: Because the library targeted alpha chains, this beta chain is an off-target read whose size means little. V is TRBV28 and J is TRBJ1-6; no reliable D call. Germline assignment: CDR1 MDHEN and CDR2 SYDVKM. V was shortened by 6 bases and J by 6 bases, with 9 bases between the two germline ends. There are 13 residues in the CDR3. CDR3 DNA: TGTGCCAGCAGACTTAGCGGTAATTCACCCCTCCACTTT. As protein: CASRLSGNSPLHF.

This clonotype was seen at least ten times. This beta chain is off target for a library built for alpha chains, so its abundance means little. The V and J genes are TRBV5-1 and TRBJ1-4; TRBD1 matches 10 bases. Germline trimming cut 4 bases from V and 5 bases from J; bases unmatched to any gene: 2. Germline CDR1 SGHRS, CDR2 YFSETQ. The CDR3 is 14 amino acids. CDR3 sequence: CASSVGQGNEKLFF. CDR3 bases: TGCGCCAGCAGCGTGGGACAGGGGAATGAAAAACTGTTTTTT.

In its sample, this clonotype was seen many times. This beta chain represents an off-target read in a library built for alpha chains; its size is of limited meaning. The V gene is TRBV29-1, the J gene TRBJ2-1; D perhaps matches TRBD2 (5 bases). V lost 5 bases, J lost 9 bases, and 8 bases lay in between. The length of the CDR3 is 10 residues. Germline-derived CDR1 and CDR2 are SQVTM and ANQGSEA. Written as DNA, the CDR3 is TGCAGCGTTTCAGAGGGTGAGCAGTTCTTC. Translating gives CSVSEGEQFF.

This clonotype was recorded at least ten times. In a library made to pick up alpha chains, this beta chain is a stray read with a size that means little. V gene TRBV20-1 combines with J gene TRBJ2-3, with 11 bases lining up with TRBD1. CDR1 DFQATT and CDR2 SNEGSKA come from the germline V gene (reference sequence). This CDR3 comprises 15 residues. V was clipped by 7 bases and J by 2 bases; unmatched bases: 8. The CDR3 region has the DNA TGCAGTGTCATCGCGGGACAGGGGGTCACAGATACGCAGTATTTT. Translation: CSVIAGQGVTDTQYF.

The table lists this clonotype with many counts. Found in a library prepared for alpha chains, this beta chain is an off-target read, and its abundance has little meaning. The chain is built from TRBV6-5 and TRBJ1-5; 9 bases match TRBD1. V dropped 6 bases and J dropped 7; count of bases not matched to a gene: 10. The CDR3 loop spans 15 amino acids. Germline V gene sequence: CDR1 MNHEY, CDR2 SVGAGI. The CDR3, as DNA: TGTGCCAGCAGACGGGGACAGGGTCTGAGGCAGCCCCAGCATTTT. Its protein product is CASRRGQGLRQPQHF.

This clonotype was picked up many times. This beta chain is an off-target read within a library intended for alpha chains, so its frequency means little. The chain joins TRBV4-2 to TRBJ2-5, with 9 bases matching TRBD1. This CDR3 contains 16 residues. Unmatched junction bases numbered 7, after V lost 1 base and J lost 4 bases. Germline V lookup: CDR1 LGHNA, CDR2 YNFKEQ. CDR3 nucleotides: TGTGCCAGCAGCCAAGCTGAACAGGGGGCGGCAGAGACCCAGTACTTC. Encoded protein: CASSQAEQGAAETQYF.

With respect to this clonotype: A library prepared for alpha chains yielded this beta chain as an off-target read; its size is of little meaning. The chain couples TRBV19 to TRBJ1-4; a weak D match, TRBD1 (6 bases). This CDR3 has 15 amino acids. From germline, CDR1 is LNHDA and CDR2 SQIVND (reference sequence). Trimming took off 5 bases at V and 8 bases at J, with 18 bases between the two ends. This CDR3 is CASSAQNRDGEKLFF. CDR3 DNA: TGTGCCAGTAGTGCCCAGAACAGGGATGGAGAAAAACTGTTTTTT.

This clonotype was seen at least ten times. The library was prepared for alpha chains; this beta chain is a stray read, so its frequency means little. This CDR3 is CASSLGTGYSNQPQHF. In DNA, the CDR3 is TGTGCCAGCAGCTTAGGGACAGGATATAGCAATCAGCCCCAGCATTTT. The chain joins TRBV11-2 to TRBJ1-5, with 7 nucleotides matching TRBD1. The CDR3 contains 16 residues. Trimming removed 1 base from V and 0 bases from J; junction bases left unmatched: 3. From germline, CDR1 is SGHAT and CDR2 FQNNGV.

This clonotype occurred once. For a library built for alpha chains, this beta chain is a stray read; little rests on its size. The chain uses TRBV20-1 and TRBJ1-4; D is uncertain. The V gene lost 0 bases and the J gene lost 1 base, with 6 bases spanning the gap. The CDR3 extends over 14 amino acids. CDR1 is DFQATT and CDR2 is SNEGSKA in the germline V gene (reference sequence). The CDR3 sequence: CSAREGVTNEKLFF. CDR3 nucleotides: TGCAGTGCTAGAGAGGGCGTAACTAATGAAAAACTGTTTTTT.

This clonotype has at least ten counts. This beta chain is an off-target read within a library intended for alpha chains, so its frequency means little. In DNA form, the CDR3 reads TGTGCCAGCAGCCCAGGACTGGTAAATTCACCCCTCCACTTT. This sequence encodes CASSPGLVNSPLHF. The chain has TRBV14 and TRBJ1-6; D unresolved. The ends were cut back, 4 bases at V and 7 bases at J, with 11 bases in the middle. Per the germline V gene, CDR1 is SGHDN and CDR2 is FVKESK. The CDR3 loop spans 14 amino acids.

As concerns this clonotype: This beta chain slipped into a library made for alpha chains as a stray read, so its size is not meaningful. V gene TRBV6-5 combines with J gene TRBJ1-1; TRBD1 is a possible D gene (5 bases). The CDR3 has 13 amino acids. Looked up from germline, CDR1 is MNHEY and CDR2 is SVGAGI. The V and J ends lost 4 bases and 5 bases respectively, with 11 bases between them. Here the CDR3 DNA reads TGTGCCAGCAGTTCATTGGGGGGGACTGAAGCTTTCTTT. This translates into CASSSLGGTEAFF.

This clonotype was seen many times. Since the library was made to target alpha chains, this beta chain is a stray read and its abundance is not meaningful. CDR3 coding DNA: TGTGCCAGCAGTGAGATAGGGGACACTGAAGCTTTCTTT. Its protein product is CASSEIGDTEAFF. The rearrangement joins TRBV2 to TRBJ1-1; weak D call: TRBD1 (5 bases). CDR1 SNHLY and CDR2 FYNNEI come from the germline V gene. The CDR3 spans 13 residues. The V and J ends lost 3 bases and 3 bases respectively, with 8 bases between them. Full variable domain (outside the CDR3, taken from reference TRBV2 and TRBJ1-1): EPEVTQTPSHQVTQMGQEVILRCVPISNHLYFYWYRQILGQKVEFLVSFYNNEISEKSEIFDDQFSVERPDGSNFTLKIRSTKLEDSAMYFCASSEIGDTEAFFGQGTRLTVV.

For this clonotype: With the library built for alpha chains, this beta chain is off target and its frequency is not meaningful. The V and J genes are TRBV10-3 and TRBJ1-6; the match to TRBD1 covers 8 bases. The germline V gene encodes CDR1 ENHRY and CDR2 SYGVKD. CDR3 length: 12 residues. The J segment lost 17 bases and the V segment lost 2 bases, leaving 5 bases of the junction unmatched. The CDR3 nucleotides read TGTGCCATCAGTGAGGACGACAGGGGCGTCCACTTT. The encoded protein is CAISEDDRGVHF.

In its sample, this clonotype was seen a few times. For a library built for alpha chains, this beta chain is a stray read; little rests on its size. This rearrangement joins TRBV20-1 to TRBJ1-1; D perhaps matches TRBD1 (6 bases). Trimming left V 6 bases short and J 1 base short, with 15 bases between. The CDR3 covers 14 residues. CDR1 and CDR2 (germline): DFQATT, SNEGSKA (reference sequence). CDR3 coding DNA: TGCAGTGCACGGAGGGGGGAGGCGAACACTGAAGCTTTCTTT. Its translation is CSARRGEANTEAFF.